One and the same sample provided the 14 T cell receptor beta chains below, sequenced in a study of beta chain features in type 1 diabetes (dated by TCRdb to 2016 to 2018). Library method: the immunoSEQ multiplex PCR assay. The High Capacity cDNA Reverse Transcription Kit was used to reverse transcribe all of the isolated RNA, meaning that expressed TCRB transcripts were what got sequenced. The table was pulled from immuneACCESS by TCRdb, which kept in-frame rearrangements only. Such tables lose some clones; where checked, under half of the loss comes from unresolved V genes, and the rest has no known cause. Present in this sample are around 500,000 clones, 9.5% to 12% of which were seen just once. Together, the top ten hold 0.035% to 0.05% of the sample. The sample comprised naive CD4+ T cells from blood. The cell subset or site label, as the study defines it: true naive CD4+ T cells. The receptors here all came from a woman between 18 and 29 years old in good health.

CDR3: CASSIVQGWETQYF. The DNA of the CDR3 is TGTGCCAGTAGTATAGTCCAGGGTTGGGAGACCCAGTACTTC. The chain joins TRBV19 to TRBJ2-5; maybe TRBD1 (5 bases). This CDR3 has 14 residues. Germline CDR1 LNHDA, CDR2 SQIVND (reference sequence). V was shortened by 1 base and J by 5 bases, with 11 bases between the two germline ends.

This clone occurred a few times. The V gene is TRBV9, the J gene TRBJ2-3, with TRBD2 matching 9 bases. CDR3 length: 16 residues. The germline CDR1 and CDR2 sequences are SGDLS and YYNGEE. V was pared by 0 bases and J by 4 bases, with 6 bases of the junction left unmatched. CDR3 nucleotide sequence: TGTGCCAGCAGCGTAGCGGGCGGGAGGGCCCCAGATACGCAGTATTTT. It is translated as CASSVAGGRAPDTQYF.

The genes are TRBV11-1 and TRBJ2-5, with D possibly TRBD1 on 6 matching bases. The CDR3 runs 14 residues. Trimming took 5 bases from V and 2 from J, leaving 12 bases between them. CDR1 and CDR2 from the germline V gene are SGHAT and FQDESV (reference sequence). The CDR3 protein is CASSHDRPQETQYF. As DNA, the CDR3 is TGTGCCAGCAGCCATGACAGGCCTCAAGAGACCCAGTACTTC.

This rearrangement joins TRBV7-2 to TRBJ1-1; D is uncertain. This CDR3 is 12 amino acids long. The V end lost 5 bases, the J end lost 4 bases, and 8 bases lay between the germline ends. Germline V gene lookup returns CDR1 SGHTA and CDR2 FQGNSA. The CDR3 here is CASSPLGTEAFF. The CDR3 region has the DNA TGTGCCAGCAGCCCTTTGGGCACTGAAGCTTTCTTT.

V gene TRBV15 combines with J gene TRBJ2-1, with D unresolved. V gave up 7 bases and J gave up 3 bases, with 10 bases separating them. The V gene's germline CDR1 is LNHNV and CDR2 YYDKDF (reference sequence). The CDR3 totals 13 residues. The CDR3 protein is CATTPARYNEQFF. CDR3 sequence (DNA): TGTGCCACCACCCCGGCCCGCTACAATGAGCAGTTCTTC.

The chain couples TRBV5-1 to TRBJ2-1; a possible D gene is TRBD1 (5 bases). The CDR3 extends over 15 amino acids. Germline V gives CDR1 SGHRS, CDR2 YFSETQ. The V gene lost 0 bases and the J gene lost 9 bases, with 16 bases spanning the gap. CDR3 sequence: CASSLVGRVEREQFF. In nucleotides, the CDR3 is TGCGCCAGCAGCTTGGTCGGCAGGGTAGAGCGTGAGCAGTTCTTC. Together with reference TRBV5-1 and TRBJ2-1, the CDR3 gives the full variable domain: KAGVTQTPRYLIKTRGQQVTLSCSPISGHRSVSWYQQTPGQGLQFLFEYFSETQRNKGNFPGRFSGRQFSNSRSEMNVSTLELGDSALYLCASSLVGRVEREQFFGPGTRLTVL.

This clone was seen a few times. The V and J genes are TRBV18 and TRBJ2-1; 7 bases map to TRBD1. V was clipped by 4 bases and J by 0 bases; unmatched bases: 3. CDR1 is KGHSH and CDR2 is LQKENI in the germline V gene. CDR3 length: 15 amino acids. This CDR3 is CASSHRDSSYNEQFF. As DNA, the CDR3 is TGTGCCAGCTCACACCGGGACAGCTCCTACAATGAGCAGTTCTTC.

This clone was seen only a few times. The chain is built from TRBV18 and TRBJ2-3; TRBD1 is a possible D gene (5 bases). The CDR3 spans 11 residues. In germline, CDR1 is KGHSH, CDR2 LQKENI. V dropped 1 base and J dropped 10 bases, with 6 bases sitting between them. This CDR3 reads CASSPQGPQYF. The CDR3 bases are TGTGCCAGCTCACCACAGGGGCCGCAGTATTTT.

This clone appeared a few times. V gene TRBV19 combines with J gene TRBJ1-3; D ambiguous. The ends were cut back, 4 bases at V and 5 bases at J, with 6 bases in the middle. Germline assignment: CDR1 LNHDA and CDR2 SQIVND (reference sequence). CDR3 length equals 12 residues. CDR3 DNA sequence: TGTGCCAGTAGTAGGGGAAGAAACACCATATATTTT. Protein sequence: CASSRGRNTIYF. The full variable domain, rest sourced from reference TRBV19 and TRBJ1-3, is DGGITQSPKYLFRKEGQNVTLSCEQNLNHDAMYWYRQDPGQGLRLIYYSQIVNDFQKGDIAEGYSVSREKKESFPLTVTSAQKNPTAFYLCASSRGRNTIYFGEGSWLTVV.

This clone appeared a few times. This chain links TRBV5-6 with TRBJ2-1; 10 bases are a match to TRBD2. V was pared by 5 bases and J by 5 bases, with 7 bases of the junction left unmatched. This CDR3 spans 15 amino acids. Germline V gene sequence: CDR1 SGHDT, CDR2 YYEEEE. The CDR3 coding sequence is TGTGCCAGCAGTACTCTAGCGGGGGCAGACAATGAGCAGTTCTTC. Translating it yields CASSTLAGADNEQFF.

This clone was counted only a few times. The chain uses TRBV9 and TRBJ2-1; the match to TRBD2 covers 7 bases. Germline V gene sequence: CDR1 SGDLS, CDR2 YYNGEE. The CDR3 sequence is 14 residues long. V shed 0 bases and J 9 bases; nucleotides not matched to a gene: 6. The CDR3 loop reads CASSVDLAVFEQFF. The DNA of the CDR3 is TGTGCCAGCAGCGTAGATCTAGCGGTGTTTGAGCAGTTCTTC.

The V call is TRBV7-3, the J call TRBJ1-1; 7 bases line up with TRBD1. The CDR3 has 14 amino acids. Germline V CDR1 and CDR2: SGHTA, FQGTGA. The V and J ends lost 5 bases and 0 bases, in that order; junction bases with no gene match: 3. CDR3 in DNA: TGTGCCAGCAGCCCGGACAGGATGAACACTGAAGCTTTCTTT. Translated, it gives CASSPDRMNTEAFF.

J is TRBJ2-5 and V is TRBV19, with D possibly TRBD1 on 6 matching bases. Germline values: CDR1 LNHDA, CDR2 SQIVND (reference sequence). The CDR3 spans 14 residues. Trimming took 9 bases from V and 2 from J, leaving 16 bases between them. CDR3 sequence: CASNLGTHQETQYF. The CDR3 DNA follows: TGTGCCAGCAACCTCGGGACACATCAAGAGACCCAGTACTTC.

In its sample, this clone was seen once. This chain connects TRBV27 to TRBJ2-5; D gene unclear. Trimming cost V 6 bases and J 3 bases, with 11 bases left between them. Per germline, CDR1 MNHEY and CDR2 SMNVEV (reference sequence). The CDR3 spans 13 residues. The CDR3 region is CASRRKSEETQYF. CDR3 coding DNA: TGTGCCAGCAGACGTAAGAGTGAAGAGACCCAGTACTTC.